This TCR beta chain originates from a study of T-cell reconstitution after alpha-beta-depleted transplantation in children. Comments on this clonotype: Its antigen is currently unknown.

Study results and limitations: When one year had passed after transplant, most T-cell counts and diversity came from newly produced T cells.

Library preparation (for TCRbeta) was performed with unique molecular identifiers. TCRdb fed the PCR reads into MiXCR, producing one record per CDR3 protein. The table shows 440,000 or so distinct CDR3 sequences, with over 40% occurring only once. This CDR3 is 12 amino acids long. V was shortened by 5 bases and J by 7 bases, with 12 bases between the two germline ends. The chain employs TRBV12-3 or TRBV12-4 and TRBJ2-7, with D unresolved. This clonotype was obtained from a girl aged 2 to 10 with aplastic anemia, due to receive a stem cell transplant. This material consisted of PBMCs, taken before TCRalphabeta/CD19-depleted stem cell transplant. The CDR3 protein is CASSGSGLEQYF. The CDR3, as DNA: TGTGCCAGCAGTGGAAGTGGGCTTGAGCAGTACTTC.